This TCR beta chain was sequenced in a study of T cell changes during pregnancy in multiple sclerosis. Clones were read by immunoSEQ multiplex PCR, and TCRdb kept only the in-frame ones, dropping some. The data contain 85,000 to 130,000 clones, roughly nine tenths of them singletons. This clone is a singleton in its sample. Trimming removed 3 bases from V and 0 bases from J, with 18 bases in between. The CDR3 loop spans 18 amino acids. The germline V gene encodes CDR1 SGHDT and CDR2 YYEEEE. This clonotype was obtained from a female donor with multiple sclerosis, enrolled in a pregnancy study. This chain connects TRBV5-6 to TRBJ2-2, with a weak D call TRBD2 (5 bases). The source was peripheral blood, collected in the second trimester of pregnancy. CDR3 sequence: CASSYLVLSGANTGELFF. The CDR3 nucleotides read TGTGCCAGCAGCTATCTTGTGTTGAGCGGAGCGAACACCGGGGAGCTGTTTTTT.